Below, 22 T cell receptor beta chains from the same sample are listed, as sequenced in a study of blood T cell repertoires in COVID-19. This table comes from immunoSEQ multiplex PCR, and its TCRdb copy is limited to in-frame clones, with some not included. The sample consists of 130,000 or so clones, over 75% of them appearing once. The specimen sequenced was peripheral blood. Receptors were obtained from a man aged 55 to 69 with active or convalescent COVID-19.

The V call is TRBV28, the J call TRBJ1-4, with 7 bases identical to TRBD1. Germline loops: CDR1 MDHEN, CDR2 SYDVKM. The CDR3 is 15 residues long. The J segment lost 4 bases and the V segment lost 5 bases, leaving 7 bases of the junction unmatched. The CDR3 spells CASSTRTGLNEKLFF. In DNA form, the CDR3 reads TGTGCCAGCAGTACCCGGACAGGACTTAATGAAAAACTGTTTTTT.

The V gene is TRBV27, the J gene TRBJ1-5, with D possibly matching TRBD1 (6 bases). From germline, CDR1 is MNHEY and CDR2 SMNVEV (reference sequence). CDR3 size: 14 residues. Trimming left V 5 bases short and J 3 bases short, with 11 bases between. The CDR3 DNA is TGTGCCAGCAGTGAACAGGGAGCCAATCAGCCCCAGCATTTT. Encoded protein: CASSEQGANQPQHF.

This sequence joins TRBV3-1 (or the pseudogene TRBV3-2) and TRBJ1-2, with no clear D. This CDR3 region has 14 residues. Trimming removed 2 bases from V and 0 bases from J, with 7 bases in between. The germline V gene encodes CDR1 LGHDT and CDR2 YNNKEL (reference sequence). CDR3: CASSQTSANYGYTF. DNA for the CDR3: TGTGCCAGCAGCCAAACCAGTGCTAACTATGGCTACACCTTC.

The chain is built from TRBV11-2 and TRBJ2-7, with D perhaps matching TRBD1 (5 bases). Germline V lookup: CDR1 SGHAT, CDR2 FQNNGV. The CDR3 contains 14 residues. Deletions cut 5 bases from V and 0 bases from J, with 11 bases between. The CDR3 nucleotides read TGTGCCAGCAGCCTAGGGGCCAGCTCCTACGAGCAGTACTTC. Protein sequence: CASSLGASSYEQYF.

This sequence joins TRBV4-3 and TRBJ2-1; a weak D match, TRBD1 (6 bases). Germline V gene lookup returns CDR1 LGHNA and CDR2 YSLEER. V dropped 0 bases and J dropped 10 bases, with 13 bases sitting between them. The CDR3 has 14 amino acids. The CDR3 is CASSQDGGTGEQFF. The CDR3 DNA is TGCGCCAGCAGCCAAGATGGGGGTACAGGGGAGCAGTTCTTC.

The chain uses TRBV2 and TRBJ1-6, with 11 bases fitting TRBD1. CDR1 SNHLY and CDR2 FYNNEI come from the germline V gene. The V and J ends lost 6 bases and 8 bases, in that order; junction bases with no gene match: 0. The CDR3 spans 13 residues. The CDR3 protein is CASRGQGDSPLHF. For the CDR3, the DNA is TGTGCCAGCAGGGGACAGGGGGATTCACCCCTCCACTTT.

Concerning this clone itself: Other nucleotide sequences from this sample produce the same CDR3. The chain links TRBV24-1 to TRBJ2-7; D may be TRBD1 (6 bases). The CDR3 is 14 residues long. Germline values: CDR1 KGHDR, CDR2 SFDVKD. Deletions cut 3 bases from V and 1 base from J, with 9 bases between. The CDR3 reads CATSDTGQSYEQYF. The CDR3 nucleotides are TGTGCCACCAGTGATACCGGACAGTCCTACGAGCAGTACTTC.

This clone has a handful of counts. The CDR3 bases are TGTGCCACCAGCATCGACAGTTATGGCTACACCTTC. Amino acid sequence: CATSIDSYGYTF. This rearrangement joins TRBV15 to TRBJ1-2; tentatively, D is TRBD1 (5 bases). Germline-derived CDR1 and CDR2 are LNHNV and YYDKDF (reference sequence). With 4 bases removed from V and 5 bases from J, the gap between germline ends came to 8 bases. This CDR3 is built from 12 residues.

The chain has TRBV24-1 and TRBJ2-2; TRBD1 might be the D (6 bases). Germline-derived CDR1 and CDR2 are KGHDR and SFDVKD. V was pared by 7 bases and J by 1 base, with 12 bases between. CDR3 length equals 15 residues. The CDR3 loop reads CATRPSGQNTGELFF. The CDR3 DNA is TGTGCCACCAGACCTTCGGGACAGAACACCGGGGAGCTGTTTTTT.

This chain uses TRBV5-1 with TRBJ2-2; TRBD1 aligns across 9 bases. Germline lookup yields CDR1 SGHRS and CDR2 YFSETQ. The CDR3 spans 15 residues. J lost 4 bases, V lost 6 bases, and 7 bases had no gene match. CDR3 nucleotides: TGCGCCAGCATCCCAACGACAGGGGGCACCGGGGAGCTGTTTTTT. As protein: CASIPTTGGTGELFF.

This clone has a single count. The chain recombines TRBV4-2 with TRBJ2-3; 7 bases agree with TRBD2. Germline V CDR1 and CDR2: LGHNA, YNFKEQ. The CDR3 has 17 residues. The V and J ends lost 1 base and 4 bases, in that order; junction bases with no gene match: 11. CDR3 coding DNA: TGTGCCAGCAGCCAAGGCCCCGGACTAGTTGACGCAGATACGCAGTATTTT. Residues: CASSQGPGLVDADTQYF.

The chain joins TRBV28 to TRBJ2-2; TRBD2 matches 7 bases. The trim removed 3 bases at V and 4 bases at J, leaving 11 bases unmatched. CDR1 is MDHEN, CDR2 SYDVKM, per germline. CDR3 length: 17 amino acids. The CDR3 sequence is CASSFGGLAAITGELFF. The CDR3 DNA follows: TGTGCCAGCAGTTTTGGGGGTCTAGCGGCCATCACCGGGGAGCTGTTTTTT.

V gene TRBV5-6 combines with J gene TRBJ2-7; a weak D match, TRBD2 (6 bases). The CDR3 is 13 amino acids. V lost 1 base and J lost 5, with 10 bases in between. CDR1 SGHDT and CDR2 YYEEEE come from the germline V gene. Here the CDR3 reads CASSLTGGDEQYF. DNA for the CDR3: TGTGCCAGCAGCTTGACAGGAGGGGACGAGCAGTACTTC.

This chain links TRBV7-9 with TRBJ2-5; D is possibly TRBD2 (6 bases). V lost 0 bases and J 3 bases, leaving 8 bases between the germline ends. Per the germline V gene, CDR1 is SEHNR and CDR2 is FQNEAQ (reference sequence). The CDR3 covers 14 residues. CDR3 sequence: CASSLAGSKETQYF. CDR3 sequence (DNA): TGTGCCAGCAGCTTAGCCGGGAGCAAAGAGACCCAGTACTTC.

The chain's CDR3 is CATSKGGTSGYNEQFF. Written as DNA, the CDR3 is TGTGCCACCAGCAAAGGCGGGACTAGCGGCTACAATGAGCAGTTCTTC. The genes are TRBV15 and TRBJ2-1; 11 positions match TRBD2. The CDR3 spans 16 residues. CDR1 is LNHNV and CDR2 is YYDKDF in the germline V gene (reference sequence). V shed 4 bases and J 3 bases; nucleotides not matched to a gene: 5.

This sequence joins TRBV10-1 and TRBJ2-7; D is perhaps TRBD1 (5 bases). The CDR3 contains 14 residues. Trimming pared 6 bases from V and 2 bases from J, leaving 14 bases between. CDR1 and CDR2 from the germline V gene are WNHNN and SYGVQD (reference sequence). Here the CDR3 reads CASSPTGATYEQYF. The CDR3 DNA is TGCGCCAGCAGCCCCACTGGGGCTACCTACGAGCAGTACTTC.

The chain couples TRBV19 to TRBJ1-1, with D possibly being TRBD1 (6 bases). Trimming pared 6 bases from V and 3 bases from J, leaving 11 bases between. CDR1 and CDR2 from the germline V gene are LNHDA and SQIVND (reference sequence). The CDR3 totals 13 residues. CDR3 in amino acids: CASRNRADTEAFF. Here the CDR3 DNA reads TGTGCCAGTAGGAACAGGGCTGACACTGAAGCTTTCTTT. The full variable domain, with the rest looked up from reference TRBV19 and TRBJ1-1, is DGGITQSPKYLFRKEGQNVTLSCEQNLNHDAMYWYRQDPGQGLRLIYYSQIVNDFQKGDIAEGYSVSREKKESFPLTVTSAQKNPTAFYLCASRNRADTEAFFGQGTRLTVV.

The rearrangement joins TRBV7-9 to TRBJ2-2; D is uncertain. The CDR3 sequence is 14 residues long. Trimming pared 1 base from V and 8 bases from J, leaving 11 bases between. The germline V gene has CDR1 SEHNR and CDR2 FQNEAQ (reference sequence). The CDR3 bases are TGTGCCAGCAGCTTAGGAGAACCCAGGGGGGAGCTGTTTTTT. It is translated as CASSLGEPRGELFF.

This chain connects TRBV28 to TRBJ1-5; 9 bases fit TRBD1. From germline, CDR1 is MDHEN and CDR2 SYDVKM. Unmatched junction bases numbered 7, after V lost 4 bases and J lost 3 bases. This CDR3 region has 16 residues. The CDR3 DNA reads as TGTGCCAGCAGTTCGAACCGGGACAGGGTCAATCAGCCCCAGCATTTT. Amino acids: CASSSNRDRVNQPQHF.

The sample holds a few counts of this clone. The rearrangement uses TRBV6-2 or TRBV6-3 and TRBJ2-5; 7 bases fit TRBD2. The J segment lost 1 base and the V segment lost 2 bases, leaving 4 bases of the junction unmatched. Germline CDR1 is MNHEY and CDR2 is SVGEGT. The CDR3 totals 15 residues. CDR3 bases: TGTGCCAGCAGTTACGCGGGAGCCGCCCAAGAGACCCAGTACTTC. Translating gives CASSYAGAAQETQYF.

The chain recombines TRBV19 with TRBJ2-7; TRBD2 might be the D (7 bases). V was cut by 3 bases and J by 3 bases, with 15 bases left in between. CDR1 and CDR2 (germline): LNHDA, SQIVND (reference sequence). The CDR3 sequence is 15 residues long. The CDR3 is CASSIVGGGFYEQYF. DNA of the CDR3: TGTGCCAGTAGTATCGTGGGAGGGGGATTCTACGAGCAGTACTTC.

The gene calls are TRBV28 and TRBJ1-2; 7 bases map to TRBD1. Looked up from germline, CDR1 is MDHEN and CDR2 is SYDVKM. Unmatched junction bases numbered 14, after V lost 7 bases and J lost 9 bases. This CDR3 spans 14 amino acids. Here the CDR3 reads CASTSGTARYSYTF. As DNA, the CDR3 is TGTGCCAGCACTTCCGGGACAGCCAGATATAGCTACACCTTC.